This T cell receptor (beta chain) was identified during a study of blood T cell repertoires in COVID-19. Study summary: From T cells, B-cell-depleted T cells, or PBMCs came the material, which was cDNA or gDNA.

After removal of 4 bases from V and 8 bases from J, the junction contained 5 bases not matched to a gene. Germline V gene data show CDR1 as SGHDT and CDR2 as YYEEEE. CDR3 length: 14 residues. Method: immunoSEQ multiplex PCR; TCRdb's copy keeps in-frame clones and lacks some. This repertoire shows 400,000 to 550,000 clones, nearly 90% found once; its top ten account for roughly 1.8%. Source material: PBMCs or T cells enriched from blood (not recorded which). The rearrangement uses TRBV5-6 and TRBJ1-6; 8 nucleotides match TRBD1. The TCR was taken from a woman younger than 35 with acute COVID-19. In DNA, the CDR3 is TGTGCCAGCAGCCGTGGACAGGGTTATTCACCCCTCCACTTT. This gives the protein CASSRGQGYSPLHF.